Listed below are T cell receptor beta chains from one sample, sequenced in a study of blood T cell repertoires in COVID-19. Assay: immunoSEQ multiplex PCR; the TCRdb copy retains only in-frame clones and omits some. The repertoire holds 90,000 to 120,000 clones, with approximately 81% as singletons. The specimen sequenced was peripheral blood. These receptors were obtained from a human donor in a cohort sampled during active COVID-19. Both conserved end residues are part of each CDR3. Each record gives: V gene, J gene, D gene, clone size, CDR3 protein, CDR3 DNA. D genes are given only for firm matches. Clone size appears in some rows only: once, few, many, or a class for an expanded clone.

>TRBV21-1|TRBJ1-1|-|-
CASSKEQGTENTEAFF
TGTGCCAGCAGCAAAGAGCAGGGGACAGAGAACACTGAAGCTTTCTTT
>TRBV28|TRBJ2-1|-|-
CASSLGTDSYNEQFF
TGTGCCAGCAGTTTAGGGACTGACTCCTACAATGAGCAGTTCTTC
>TRBV6-2/TRBV6-3|TRBJ1-5|-|-
CASSRPQGRNNQPQHF
TGTGCCAGCAGCCGTCCCCAGGGGAGAAACAATCAGCCCCAGCATTTT
>TRBV21-1|TRBJ2-3|-|-
CASSKGLAGGFPTDTQYF
TGTGCCAGCAGCAAGGGACTAGCGGGGGGCTTCCCCACAGATACGCAGTATTTT
>TRBV2|TRBJ1-3|-|-
CASRGDGNTIYF
TGTGCCAGCAGGGGCGACGGAAACACCATATATTTT
>TRBV4-1|TRBJ1-6|-|-
CASSQPARGRGNSPLHF
TGCGCCAGCAGCCAACCCGCAAGAGGCAGGGGAAATTCACCCCTCCACTTT
>TRBV7-9|TRBJ2-5|TRBD2|once
CASSPSGGLQETQYF
TGTGCCAGCAGCCCTAGCGGGGGACTCCAAGAGACCCAGTACTTC
>TRBV30|TRBJ2-1|-|-
CAWGPLSLNEQFF
TGTGCCTGGGGTCCTTTGAGCCTTAATGAGCAGTTCTTC
>TRBV11-2|TRBJ1-1|-|-
CASSLEYVGTRLALGTEAFF
TGTGCCAGCAGCTTAGAATACGTGGGGACACGCCTAGCCCTGGGCACTGAAGCTTTCTTT
>TRBV3-1/TRBV3-2|TRBJ1-5|TRBD1|few
CASSRRDRNSNQPQHF
TGTGCCAGCAGCCGCCGGGACAGGAATAGCAATCAGCCCCAGCATTTT
>TRBV2|TRBJ2-2|TRBD2|-
CASSGLAGGPGTGELFF
TGTGCCAGCTCCGGACTAGCGGGAGGCCCGGGCACCGGGGAGCTGTTTTTT
>TRBV4-1|TRBJ2-7|-|-
CASSSLGGFSYEQYF
TGCGCCAGCAGCTCTCTGGGGGGTTTTTCCTACGAGCAGTACTTC
>TRBV15|TRBJ2-7|-|-
CATSRDLLYEQYF
TGTGCCACCAGCAGAGATCTGCTATACGAGCAGTACTTC
>TRBV15|TRBJ1-5|-|-
CATSRDPGDQPQHF
TGTGCCACCAGCAGAGATCCGGGGGACCAGCCCCAGCATTTT
>TRBV28|TRBJ1-2|TRBD1|few
CASRVTGTGAIGYTF
TGTGCCAGCAGAGTTACCGGGACAGGGGCTATCGGCTACACCTTC
>TRBV3-1/TRBV3-2|TRBJ2-1|-|-
CASSQGLGGEQFF
TGTGCCAGCAGCCAGGGGCTCGGCGGTGAGCAGTTCTTC
>TRBV2|TRBJ2-2|TRBD2|-
CASSGSGGWTGELFF
TGTGCCAGCAGTGGAAGCGGGGGGTGGACCGGGGAGCTGTTTTTT
>TRBV4-1|TRBJ1-4|-|-
CASSQGRTATNEKLFF
TGCGCCAGCAGCCAGGGAAGGACAGCAACTAATGAAAAACTGTTTTTT
>TRBV21-1|TRBJ2-4|-|-
CASSKNPGHLAKNIQYF
TGTGCCAGCAGCAAAAATCCGGGACATCTAGCCAAAAACATTCAGTACTTC
>TRBV30|TRBJ1-2|TRBD1|-
CAWSAGRGDIGYTF
TGTGCCTGGAGTGCTGGCAGGGGGGATATAGGCTACACCTTC
>TRBV5-6|TRBJ1-4|-|few
CASSLARVGNEKLFF
TGTGCCAGCAGCTTGGCCAGAGTCGGGAATGAAAAACTGTTTTTT
>TRBV6-5|TRBJ2-7|TRBD1|-
CASSRDREGSYEQYF
TGTGCCAGCAGCCGGGACAGGGAAGGATCCTACGAGCAGTACTTC
>TRBV28|TRBJ1-1|TRBD1|-
CASSWGQGNTEAFF
TGTGCCAGCAGCTGGGGACAGGGTAACACTGAAGCTTTCTTT
>TRBV7-9|TRBJ1-1|-|-
CASSSARAADTEAFF
TGTGCCAGCAGCTCGGCCCGGGCAGCGGACACTGAAGCTTTCTTT
>TRBV5-1|TRBJ2-5|TRBD2|-
CASSAGTSGRSQETQYF
TGCGCCAGCAGCGCCGGGACTAGCGGGAGATCACAAGAGACCCAGTACTTC
>TRBV5-1|TRBJ2-2|-|-
CASGELTGPTGELFF
TGCGCCAGCGGTGAACTTACAGGGCCCACCGGGGAGCTGTTTTTT
>TRBV4-1|TRBJ2-3|-|few
CASSQDRGKGTDTQYF
TGCGCCAGCAGCCAAGATCGAGGGAAGGGCACAGATACGCAGTATTTT
>TRBV29-1|TRBJ2-5|TRBD2|-
CSAVGLEETQYF
TGCAGCGCTGTGGGACTAGAAGAGACCCAGTACTTC
>TRBV6-4|TRBJ1-2|-|-
CASSPQETGGGYTF
TGTGCCAGCAGTCCCCAGGAGACAGGCGGCGGCTACACCTTC
>TRBV19|TRBJ1-5|-|-
CASSIVLQGNQPQHF
TGTGCCAGTAGTATAGTCCTTCAGGGAAATCAGCCCCAGCATTTT
>TRBV14|TRBJ2-3|TRBD2|-
CASSLALAGGSDTQYF
TGTGCCAGCAGCCTCGCACTAGCGGGGGGGTCAGATACGCAGTATTTT
>TRBV29-1|TRBJ1-4|-|-
CSVEDQTDPTNEKLFF
TGCAGCGTGGAGGACCAGACGGATCCAACTAATGAAAAACTGTTTTTT
>TRBV7-9|TRBJ1-4|-|-
CASSGAEGEKLFF
TGTGCCAGCAGCGGTGCGGAGGGTGAAAAACTGTTTTTT
>TRBV19|TRBJ2-7|-|-
CASRGDIRSYEQYF
TGTGCCAGTAGGGGCGACATTCGCTCCTACGAGCAGTACTTC
>TRBV28|TRBJ2-5|-|-
CASSSGVRETQYF
TGTGCCAGTTCGTCGGGGGTAAGAGAGACCCAGTACTTC
>TRBV3-1/TRBV3-2|TRBJ2-4|TRBD2|once
CASSQGGIPAKNIQYF
TGTGCCAGCAGCCAGGGGGGGATACCAGCCAAAAACATTCAGTACTTC
>TRBV9|TRBJ2-2|-|-
CASSVVPNTGELFF
TGTGCCAGCAGCGTAGTTCCAAACACCGGGGAGCTGTTTTTT
>TRBV6-5|TRBJ2-7|TRBD1|-
CASSSRTGGRYEQYF
TGTGCCAGCAGTTCGAGGACAGGGGGTCGCTACGAGCAGTACTTC
>TRBV10-2|TRBJ1-2|-|-
CASSDRTATSGYTF
TGCGCCAGCAGTGACCGGACAGCCACCTCTGGCTACACCTTC
>TRBV5-5|TRBJ2-7|TRBD2|-
CASSGRDGYEQYF
TGTGCCAGCAGCGGGAGGGACGGATACGAGCAGTACTTC
>TRBV7-7|TRBJ1-6|TRBD1|-
CASSSRQGGNSPLHF
TGTGCCAGCAGCTCAAGACAGGGAGGTAATTCACCCCTCCACTTT
>TRBV29-1|TRBJ2-7|TRBD1|-
CSVGTGSSYEQYF
TGCAGCGTCGGGACAGGGAGCTCCTACGAGCAGTACTTC